Below, 13 T cell receptor beta chains from the same sample are listed, as sequenced in a study of blood T cell repertoires in COVID-19. Clones were read by immunoSEQ multiplex PCR, and TCRdb kept only the in-frame ones, dropping some. The table lists around 280,000 clones, roughly 86% of them singletons, with around 2.1% in the top ten. Sample: peripheral blood. These receptors were collected from a woman aged 25 to 39 who had recovered from COVID-19.

This clone is a singleton in its sample. The CDR3 DNA reads TGTGCCAGTAGTCTCGCAGGGACAGGGCTCGGAAACACCATATATTTT. Protein: CASSLAGTGLGNTIYF. The chain recombines TRBV19 with TRBJ1-3, with 9 bases identical to TRBD1. The J segment lost 4 bases and the V segment lost 5 bases, leaving 9 bases of the junction unmatched. The CDR3 loop spans 16 amino acids. The germline V gene encodes CDR1 LNHDA and CDR2 SQIVND (reference sequence).

This chain links TRBV7-9 with TRBJ1-4, with 10 bases lining up with TRBD1. The CDR3 sequence is 17 residues long. Looked up from germline, CDR1 is SEHNR and CDR2 is FQNEAQ (reference sequence). Trimming cost V 5 bases and J 3 bases; bases outside gene matches: 9. CDR3 sequence reads: CASSPRPGQGPNEKLFF. In DNA form, the CDR3 reads TGTGCCAGCAGCCCACGCCCGGGACAGGGGCCTAATGAAAAACTGTTTTTT. The full variable domain, its missing parts supplied by reference TRBV7-9 and TRBJ1-4, is DTGVSQNPRHKITKRGQNVTFRCDPISEHNRLYWYRQTLGQGPEFLTYFQNEAQLEKSRLLSDRFSAERPKGSFSTLEIQRTEQGDSAMYLCASSPRPGQGPNEKLFFGSGTQLSVL.

The chain carries TRBV30 and TRBJ1-5; TRBD1 aligns across 7 bases. Per the germline V gene, CDR1 is GTSNPN and CDR2 is SVGIG (reference sequence). Trimming at V came to 2 bases and at J to 7 bases, leaving 11 bases not matched to a gene. The CDR3 sequence is 15 residues long. CDR3 sequence (DNA): TGTGCCTGGAGTTACAGGGGAATGGCGACGCAGCCCCAGCATTTT. Its protein is CAWSYRGMATQPQHF.

J is TRBJ2-7 and V is TRBV6-5; maybe TRBD1 (5 bases). Per the germline V gene, CDR1 is MNHEY and CDR2 is SVGAGI. Trimming removed 2 bases at V and 8 bases at J, with 7 bases between. The CDR3 extends over 11 amino acids. The CDR3 here is CASSYMGQQYF. The CDR3 coding sequence is TGTGCCAGCAGTTACATGGGGCAGCAGTACTTC.

This chain uses TRBV6-5 with TRBJ1-2; the D gene is possibly TRBD1 (6 bases). Trimming removed 7 bases from V and 8 bases from J, with 23 bases in between. CDR3 length equals 15 residues. Per the germline V gene, CDR1 is MNHEY and CDR2 is SVGAGI. CDR3 region: CASTEYRAIFTGYTF. For the CDR3, the DNA is TGTGCCAGCACCGAGTACAGGGCTATATTTACGGGCTACACCTTC.

The chain has TRBV6-1 and TRBJ1-5; D might be TRBD1 (6 bases). From germline, CDR1 is MNHNS and CDR2 SASEGT. The V end lost 3 bases, the J end lost 0 bases, and 12 bases lay between the germline ends. The CDR3 runs 16 residues. CDR3 in amino acids: CASSDRTVHSNQPQHF. For the CDR3, the DNA is TGTGCCAGCAGTGATCGGACAGTCCATAGCAATCAGCCCCAGCATTTT.

The J gene is TRBJ2-7, the V gene TRBV28; 10 bases fit TRBD2. There are 19 residues in the CDR3. In germline, CDR1 is MDHEN, CDR2 SYDVKM. V lost 5 bases and J lost 5; bases outside the gene matches: 21. As DNA, the CDR3 is TGTGCCAGCAGTCCCTATGAAAGCGGGAGGGCCTTCCTGGGACACGAGCAGTACTTC. Translating it yields CASSPYESGRAFLGHEQYF.

The chain recombines TRBV2 with TRBJ1-2, with a weak D call TRBD1 (5 bases). Trimming took 6 bases from V and 6 from J, leaving 17 bases between them. The CDR3 runs to 14 residues. The germline V gene encodes CDR1 SNHLY and CDR2 FYNNEI. DNA for the CDR3: TGTGCCAGCAGGAAAGGGGTTGGGGTGGATGGCTACACCTTC. Encoded protein: CASRKGVGVDGYTF.

V gene TRBV2 combines with J gene TRBJ2-5; 15 bases map to TRBD2. V trimming: 6 bases; J trimming: 5 bases; junction bases outside the gene matches: 13. This CDR3 contains 18 residues. From germline, CDR1 is SNHLY and CDR2 FYNNEI. The CDR3 bases are TGTGCCAGCAGCCAAAGAGGACTAGCGGGGGGGCCGGGTGAGACCCAGTACTTC. It codes for CASSQRGLAGGPGETQYF. Variable domain in full (rest from reference TRBV2 and TRBJ2-5): EPEVTQTPSHQVTQMGQEVILRCVPISNHLYFYWYRQILGQKVEFLVSFYNNEISEKSEIFDDQFSVERPDGSNFTLKIRSTKLEDSAMYFCASSQRGLAGGPGETQYFGPGTRLLVL.

This clone was counted between two and nine times. J is TRBJ2-7 and V is TRBV5-4; no clear D. V lost 4 bases to trimming and J lost 5 bases, with 10 bases between them. Per the germline V gene, CDR1 is SGHNT and CDR2 is YYREEE (reference sequence). This CDR3 comprises 12 residues. The CDR3 reads CASSPESDEQYF. The CDR3, as DNA: TGTGCCAGCAGCCCTGAGAGCGACGAGCAGTACTTC.

The gene calls are TRBV7-8 and TRBJ2-5; 12 nucleotides agree with TRBD2. Unmatched junction bases numbered 5, after V lost 1 base and J lost 2 bases. Germline CDR1 is SGHVS and CDR2 is FQNEAQ. The CDR3 has 17 amino acids. For the CDR3, the DNA is TGTGCCAGCAGCTTAGAACTAGCGGGAGGCTTACAAGAGACCCAGTACTTC. This gives the protein CASSLELAGGLQETQYF. The whole variable domain, filled in from reference TRBV7-8 and TRBJ2-5, reads GAGVSQSPRYKVAKRGQDVALRCDPISGHVSLFWYQQALGQGPEFLTYFQNEAQLDKSGLPSDRFFAERPEGSVSTLKIQRTQQEDSAVYLCASSLELAGGLQETQYFGPGTRLLVL.

The rearrangement joins TRBV14 to TRBJ1-1, with D maybe TRBD1 (6 bases). This CDR3 has 13 residues. The V end lost 6 bases, the J end lost 4 bases, and 12 bases lay between the germline ends. Germline V gene data show CDR1 as SGHDN and CDR2 as FVKESK. The DNA of the CDR3 is TGTGCCAGCAGTATACAGGGTACCACTGAAGCTTTCTTT. Encoded protein: CASSIQGTTEAFF.

The chain recombines TRBV29-1 with TRBJ1-5; D is possibly TRBD1 (5 bases). The CDR3 is made up of 13 amino acids. Per germline, CDR1 SQVTM and CDR2 ANQGSEA. V shed 5 bases and J shed 3 bases, with 11 bases lying between them. This CDR3 is CSVSGGSNQPQHF. For the CDR3, the DNA is TGCAGCGTTTCTGGGGGGTCCAATCAGCCCCAGCATTTT.